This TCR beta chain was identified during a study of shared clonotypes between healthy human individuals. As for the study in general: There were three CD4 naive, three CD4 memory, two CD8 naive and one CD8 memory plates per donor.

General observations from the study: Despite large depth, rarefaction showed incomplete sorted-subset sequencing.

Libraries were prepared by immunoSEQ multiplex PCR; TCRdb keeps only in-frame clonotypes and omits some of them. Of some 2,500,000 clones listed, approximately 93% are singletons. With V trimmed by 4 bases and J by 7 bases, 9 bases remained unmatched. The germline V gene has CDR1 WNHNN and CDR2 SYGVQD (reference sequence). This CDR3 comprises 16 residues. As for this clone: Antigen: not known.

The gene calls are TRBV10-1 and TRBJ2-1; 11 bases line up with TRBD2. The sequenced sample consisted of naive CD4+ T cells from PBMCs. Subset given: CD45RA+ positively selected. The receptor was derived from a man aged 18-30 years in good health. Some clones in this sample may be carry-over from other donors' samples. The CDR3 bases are TGCGCCAGCAGTGGGCAGGTGGCTAGCGGGAGGAATGAGCAGTTCTTC. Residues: CASSGQVASGRNEQFF.